The rows below give T cell receptor beta chains drawn from one sample of a study of CD8 T cells in ankylosing spondylitis. MiXCR, run by TCRdb on the 5' RACE reads, gives a single entry per CDR3 protein. The table includes roughly 700,000 distinct CDR3 sequences, under 20% detected once. The source material was blood, either unsorted or a sorted T cell fraction (not recorded which). These receptors were collected from a male donor with ankylosing spondylitis. CDR3s leave out the opening cysteine and the closing phenylalanine or tryptophan. Fields, in order: J gene, V gene, clone size, D gene, CDR3 protein. A D gene is named only where the DNA matches it firmly. Rows may omit the clone size; those that give it use once, few, many or a size class.

>TRBJ2-4|TRBV6-2/TRBV6-3|NA|TRBD2
ASSGTSGRKSGKNIQY
>TRBJ2-6|TRBV15|NA|TRBD1
ATRDRQGIYSGANVLT
>TRBJ2-7|TRBV5-6|few|TRBD2
ASSPSSGYEQY
>TRBJ2-7|TRBV20-1|NA|NA
SAIFRDEQY
>TRBJ2-7|TRBV6-1|NA|NA
ASSPRGDRSIYEQY
>TRBJ2-1|TRBV20-1|few|NA
SAPPGSSYNEQF
>TRBJ2-1|TRBV5-1|few|TRBD1
ASRPGTGPGDEQF
>TRBJ2-5|TRBV20-1|few|NA
SARVETQY
>TRBJ2-1|TRBV5-1|NA|NA
ASSFGSNNEQF
>TRBJ2-7|TRBV4-3|few|NA
ASSQHTGRSSYEQY
>TRBJ2-3|TRBV7-2|once|TRBD2
ASSVTSRAEDTQY
>TRBJ2-5|TRBV29-1|NA|NA
SFRGTLSETQY
>TRBJ2-3|TRBV6-1|NA|NA
ASSERLSTDTQY
>TRBJ2-1|TRBV12-3/TRBV12-4|few|TRBD2
ASTGGAANEQF
>TRBJ1-6|TRBV7-9|few|NA
ASSSTGPGTPLH
>TRBJ2-7|TRBV6-6|few|NA
ASSLNPRDEQY
>TRBJ2-5|TRBV5-4|NA|NA
ASSTTGRETQY
>TRBJ2-7|TRBV6-1|NA|TRBD1
ASSGRDRSHEQY
>TRBJ2-7|TRBV6-2/TRBV6-3|few|NA
ASSQGNNEQY
>TRBJ2-5|TRBV4-2|NA|TRBD2
ASSQELAADGETQY
>TRBJ1-3|TRBV2|NA|NA
ASSREGNTIY
>TRBJ2-7|TRBV7-9|NA|TRBD1
ASSLVGQALQY
>TRBJ2-2|TRBV5-1|NA|NA
ASSYSGLQDTGELF
>TRBJ1-2|TRBV6-1|NA|NA
ASSATGASGYT
>TRBJ2-5|TRBV12-5|NA|NA
ASGSDSGALYLQETQY
>TRBJ2-1|TRBV9|few|NA
ASSVGELPYNEQF
>TRBJ2-1|TRBV7-8|many|NA
ASSLVGVGVAPHEQF
>TRBJ1-5|TRBV12-3/TRBV12-4|NA|NA
ASSTGFNQPQH
>TRBJ2-7|TRBV12-3/TRBV12-4|few|TRBD1
ASSSPDRGHEQY
>TRBJ2-5|TRBV29-1|NA|NA
SSVEAGQYQETQY
>TRBJ2-6|TRBV12-3/TRBV12-4|many|NA
ASRRSGANVLT
>TRBJ2-3|TRBV12-3/TRBV12-4|NA|NA
ASSPRYTDTQY
>TRBJ2-5|TRBV28|NA|NA
ATSVFPGPGETQY
>TRBJ2-1|TRBV5-1|many|NA
ASSQVDNEQF
>TRBJ1-1|TRBV29-1|many|NA
SVVVDLRGTEAF
>TRBJ1-1|TRBV7-3|few|NA
ASSPDNSREAF
>TRBJ2-3|TRBV7-9|NA|NA
ASSPPGLHTDTQY
>TRBJ2-7|TRBV20-1|NA|TRBD1
SAKPLLGQGAYEQY
>TRBJ1-4|TRBV3-1|NA|NA
ASSLQGQVRLF
>TRBJ2-5|TRBV25-1|few|NA
ASSGGSQY
>TRBJ2-1|TRBV29-1|NA|NA
SVETRTDYNEQF
>TRBJ2-7|TRBV27|many|TRBD2
ASSSGTSGSYEQY
>TRBJ2-5|TRBV7-2|NA|TRBD2
ASSVAGRLETQY
>TRBJ2-1|TRBV5-1|NA|NA
ASSLESLGSYNEQF
>TRBJ2-7|TRBV7-9|few|NA
ASSLWPSMYEQY
>TRBJ2-7|TRBV5-1|many|NA
ASSTQGPPYEQY
>TRBJ2-7|TRBV5-1|many|NA
ASSLVSSSYEQY
>TRBJ1-2|TRBV5-1|many|NA
ASSLGGSSYGYT
>TRBJ1-1|TRBV20-1|NA|NA
SANLRQTAYTEAF
>TRBJ2-7|TRBV20-1|few|TRBD2
SARDTGLGVYEQY
>TRBJ2-2|TRBV14|NA|NA
ASSLGQRNTGELF
>TRBJ2-1|TRBV15|few|NA
ATSRVGYEQF
>TRBJ1-2|TRBV11-1|NA|NA
ASSFNRRGYGYT
>TRBJ1-1|TRBV4-2|NA|NA
ASSQAKVRIEAF
>TRBJ2-1|TRBV5-5|NA|NA
ASNQQGSYNEQF